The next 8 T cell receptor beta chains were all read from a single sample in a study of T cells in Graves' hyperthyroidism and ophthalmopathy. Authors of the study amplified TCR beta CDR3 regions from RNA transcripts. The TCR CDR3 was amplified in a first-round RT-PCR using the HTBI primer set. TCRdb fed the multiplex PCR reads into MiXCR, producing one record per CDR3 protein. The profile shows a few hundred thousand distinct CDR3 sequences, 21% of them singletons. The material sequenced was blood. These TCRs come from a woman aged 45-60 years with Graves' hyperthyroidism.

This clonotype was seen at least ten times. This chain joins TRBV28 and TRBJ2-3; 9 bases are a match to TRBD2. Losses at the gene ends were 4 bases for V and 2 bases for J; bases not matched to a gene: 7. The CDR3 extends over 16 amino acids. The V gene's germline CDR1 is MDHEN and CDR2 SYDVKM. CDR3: CASSSLAGSSTDTQYF. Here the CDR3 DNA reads TGTGCCAGCAGTTCACTAGCGGGCTCGTCCACAGATACGCAGTATTTT.

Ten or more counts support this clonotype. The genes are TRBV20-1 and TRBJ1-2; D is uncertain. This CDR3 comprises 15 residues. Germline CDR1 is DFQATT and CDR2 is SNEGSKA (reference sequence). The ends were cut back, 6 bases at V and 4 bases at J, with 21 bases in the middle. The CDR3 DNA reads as TGCAGTGCCTACCCACCCCGTGCCCTTTCCTATGGCTACACCTTC. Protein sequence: CSAYPPRALSYGYTF.

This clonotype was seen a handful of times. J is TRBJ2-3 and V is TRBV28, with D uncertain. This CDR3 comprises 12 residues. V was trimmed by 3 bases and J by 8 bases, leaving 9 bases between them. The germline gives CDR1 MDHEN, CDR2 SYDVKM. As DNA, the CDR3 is TGTGCCAGCAGTTTGAGTGGAGTTACGCAGTATTTT. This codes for CASSLSGVTQYF. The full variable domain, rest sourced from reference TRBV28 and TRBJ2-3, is DVKVTQSSRYLVKRTGEKVFLECVQDMDHENMFWYRQDPGLGLRLIYFSYDVKMKEKGDIPEGYSVSREKKERFSLILESASTNQTSMYLCASSLSGVTQYFGPGTRLTVL.

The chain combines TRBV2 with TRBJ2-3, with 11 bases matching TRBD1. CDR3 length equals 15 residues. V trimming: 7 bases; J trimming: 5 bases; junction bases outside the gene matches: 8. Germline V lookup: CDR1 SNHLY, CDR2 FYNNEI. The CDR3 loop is CASTPDRGREDTQYF. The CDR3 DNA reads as TGTGCCAGCACTCCGGACAGGGGGCGAGAAGATACGCAGTATTTT.

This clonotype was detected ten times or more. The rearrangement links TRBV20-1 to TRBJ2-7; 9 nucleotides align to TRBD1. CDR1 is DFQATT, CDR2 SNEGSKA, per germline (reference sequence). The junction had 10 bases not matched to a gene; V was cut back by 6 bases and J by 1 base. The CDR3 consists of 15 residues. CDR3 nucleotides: TGCAGTGCAAACCCGGGACAGGGAGATTCCTACGAGCAGTACTTC. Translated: CSANPGQGDSYEQYF.

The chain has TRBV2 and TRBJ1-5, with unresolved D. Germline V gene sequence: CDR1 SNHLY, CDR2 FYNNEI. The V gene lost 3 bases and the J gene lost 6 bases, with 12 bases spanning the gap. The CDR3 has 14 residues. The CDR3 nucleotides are TGTGCCAGCAGTGAGAAGGCAGTTCGTCAGCCCCAGCATTTT. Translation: CASSEKAVRQPQHF.

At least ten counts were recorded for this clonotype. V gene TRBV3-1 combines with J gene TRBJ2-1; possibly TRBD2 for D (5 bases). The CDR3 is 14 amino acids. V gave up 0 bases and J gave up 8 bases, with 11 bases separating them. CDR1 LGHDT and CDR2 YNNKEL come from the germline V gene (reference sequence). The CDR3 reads CASSQDLKGDEQFF. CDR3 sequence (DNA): TGTGCCAGCAGCCAAGATCTGAAGGGAGATGAGCAGTTCTTC.

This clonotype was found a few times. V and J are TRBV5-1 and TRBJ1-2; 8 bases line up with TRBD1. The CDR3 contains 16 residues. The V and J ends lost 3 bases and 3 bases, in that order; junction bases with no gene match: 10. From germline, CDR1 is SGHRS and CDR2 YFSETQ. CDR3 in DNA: TGCGCCAGCAGCTATGACCCAGGGGGCGCCGACTATGGCTACACCTTC. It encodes CASSYDPGGADYGYTF.